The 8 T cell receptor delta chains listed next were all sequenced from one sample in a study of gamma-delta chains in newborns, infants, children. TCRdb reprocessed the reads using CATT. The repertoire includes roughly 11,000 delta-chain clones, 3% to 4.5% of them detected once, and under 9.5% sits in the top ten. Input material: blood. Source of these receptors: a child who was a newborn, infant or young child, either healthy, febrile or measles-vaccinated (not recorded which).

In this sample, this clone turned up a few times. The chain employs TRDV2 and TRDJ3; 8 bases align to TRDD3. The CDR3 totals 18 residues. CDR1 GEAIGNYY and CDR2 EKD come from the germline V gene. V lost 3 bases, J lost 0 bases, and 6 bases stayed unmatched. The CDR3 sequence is CACDVLGVSSWDTRQMFF. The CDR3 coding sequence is TGTGCCTGTGACGTACTGGGGGTGAGCTCCTGGGACACCCGACAGATGTTTTTC.

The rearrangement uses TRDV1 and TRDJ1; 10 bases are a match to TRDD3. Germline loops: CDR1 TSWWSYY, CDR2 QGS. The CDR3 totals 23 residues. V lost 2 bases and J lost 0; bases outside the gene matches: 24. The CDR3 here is CALGEAGGVRRHWGMVYTDKLIF. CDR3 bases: TGTGCTCTTGGGGAAGCAGGTGGGGTGCGCCGCCACTGGGGGATGGTGTACACCGATAAACTCATCTTT.

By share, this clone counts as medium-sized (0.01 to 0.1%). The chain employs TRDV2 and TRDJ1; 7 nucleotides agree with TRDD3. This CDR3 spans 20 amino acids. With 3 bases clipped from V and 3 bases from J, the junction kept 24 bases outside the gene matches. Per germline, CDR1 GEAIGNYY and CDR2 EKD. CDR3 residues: CACDPLGQGKLQKLPDKLIF. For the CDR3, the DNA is TGTGCCTGTGACCCACTGGGGCAGGGGAAGTTACAAAAACTCCCCGATAAACTCATCTTT.

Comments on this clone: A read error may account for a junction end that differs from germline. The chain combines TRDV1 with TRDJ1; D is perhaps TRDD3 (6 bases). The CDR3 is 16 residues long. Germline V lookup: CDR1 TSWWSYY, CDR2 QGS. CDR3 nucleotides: TGTGCTCCTGGGGAACTCTCGACCCGAGGGAACCCAAAACTCATCTTT. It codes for CAPGELSTRGNPKLIF.

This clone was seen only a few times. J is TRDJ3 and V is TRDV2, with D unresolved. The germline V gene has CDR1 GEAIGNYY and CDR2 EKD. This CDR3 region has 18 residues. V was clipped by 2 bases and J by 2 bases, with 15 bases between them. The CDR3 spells CACDIVVPSTWDTRQMFF. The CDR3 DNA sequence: TGTGCCTGTGACATCGTGGTCCCCTCCACCTGGGACACCCGACAGATGTTTTTC.

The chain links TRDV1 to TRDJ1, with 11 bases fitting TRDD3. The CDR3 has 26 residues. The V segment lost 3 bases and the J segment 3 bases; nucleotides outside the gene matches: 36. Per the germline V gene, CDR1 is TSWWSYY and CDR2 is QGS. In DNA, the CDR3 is TGTGCTCTTGGGGACCTTCGCCCGCGATTCCTAGGGATGTGGTGGGGGATACGCGTCGGGGCCGATAAACTCATCTTT. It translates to CALGDLRPRFLGMWWGIRVGADKLIF.

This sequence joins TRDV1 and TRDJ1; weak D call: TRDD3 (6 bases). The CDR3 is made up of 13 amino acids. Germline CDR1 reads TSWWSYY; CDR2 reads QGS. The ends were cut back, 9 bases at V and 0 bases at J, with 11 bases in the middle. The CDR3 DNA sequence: TGTGCTCTACTGGGTACTTACACCGATAAACTCATCTTT. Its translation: CALLGTYTDKLIF.

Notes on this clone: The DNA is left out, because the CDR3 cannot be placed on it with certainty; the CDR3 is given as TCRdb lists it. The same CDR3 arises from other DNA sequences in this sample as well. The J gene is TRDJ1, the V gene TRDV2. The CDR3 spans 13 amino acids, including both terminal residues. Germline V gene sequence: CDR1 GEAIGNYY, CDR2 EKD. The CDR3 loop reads CACVGLGSDKLIF.